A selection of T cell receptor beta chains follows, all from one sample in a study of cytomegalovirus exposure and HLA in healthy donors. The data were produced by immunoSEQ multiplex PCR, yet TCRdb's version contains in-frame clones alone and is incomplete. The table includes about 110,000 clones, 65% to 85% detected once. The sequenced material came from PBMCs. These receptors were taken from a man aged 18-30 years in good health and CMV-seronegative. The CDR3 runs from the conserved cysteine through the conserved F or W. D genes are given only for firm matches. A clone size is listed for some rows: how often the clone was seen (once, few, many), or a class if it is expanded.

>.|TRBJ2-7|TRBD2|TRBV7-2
TGTGCCAGCAGCTTAGTAAGCGGGGGCTACGAGCAGTACTTC
CASSLVSGGYEQYF
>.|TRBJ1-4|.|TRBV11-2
TGTGCCAGCACGGGGGTGCAGGGCGGGGTGAATGAAAAACTGTTTTTT
CASTGVQGGVNEKLFF
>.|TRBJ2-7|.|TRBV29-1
TGCAGCGTTGGGTCACACTACGAGCAGTACTTC
CSVGSHYEQYF
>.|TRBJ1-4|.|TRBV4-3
TGCGCCAGCAGCCAAGAAGGATCAGGTGGTAATGAAAAACTGTTTTTT
CASSQEGSGGNEKLFF
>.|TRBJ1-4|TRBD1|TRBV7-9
TGTGCCAGCAGCGAGGGACAGAGATCCCCCAGACTGTTTTTT
CASSEGQRSPRLFF
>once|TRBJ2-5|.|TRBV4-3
TGCGCCAGCAGCCAAGGGCGGGCGTTAGGGGAGACCCAGTACTTC
CASSQGRALGETQYF
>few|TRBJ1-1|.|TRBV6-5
TGTGCCAGCAGTTACTCCCCTCGCAGTACCCACACTGAAGCTTTCTTT
CASSYSPRSTHTEAFF
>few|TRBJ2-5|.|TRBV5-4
TGTGCCAGCAGCTTGCCAGGGCGAAAAGAGACCCAGTACTTC
CASSLPGRKETQYF
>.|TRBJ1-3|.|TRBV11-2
TGTGCCAGCAGCCCCATACAGGGCTCTGGAAACACCATATATTTT
CASSPIQGSGNTIYF
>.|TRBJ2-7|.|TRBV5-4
TGTGCCAGCACCCAGGGCGGAGGGTACTACGAGCAGTACTTC
CASTQGGGYYEQYF
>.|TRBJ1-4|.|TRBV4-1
TGCGCCAGCAGTCTCTGGCAGACTAATGAAAAACTGTTTTTT
CASSLWQTNEKLFF
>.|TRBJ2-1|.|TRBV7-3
TGTGCCAGCAGCTTAGGGGGGACAGAGTACAATGAGCAGTTCTTC
CASSLGGTEYNEQFF
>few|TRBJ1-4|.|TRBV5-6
TGTGCCAGCAGCTGGATTGAGGGGCCACGACCCGGGGGTGAAAAACTGTTTTTT
CASSWIEGPRPGGEKLFF
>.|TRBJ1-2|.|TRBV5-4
TGTGCCAGCAGCTTCCAGACAGCGACAGCCCCGTATGGTGGCTACACCTTC
CASSFQTATAPYGGYTF
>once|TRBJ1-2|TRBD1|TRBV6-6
TGTGCCAGCAGTTACTCTGGGACAGGGGGTAGGGGCTACACCTTC
CASSYSGTGGRGYTF
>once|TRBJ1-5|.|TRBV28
TGTGCCAGCAGTCTTCGGGGAGGGGGGCAGCCCCAGCATTTT
CASSLRGGGQPQHF
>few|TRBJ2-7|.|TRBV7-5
TGTGTCAGAAGCTTACGTCGGACTAGCGGGAGCTCCTACGAGCAGTACTTC
CVRSLRRTSGSSYEQYF
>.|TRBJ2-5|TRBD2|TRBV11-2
TGTGCCAGCAGCTTAGACCCCCCCGGGACTAGCGGGAGGGCCGGAGAGACCCAGTACTTC
CASSLDPPGTSGRAGETQYF
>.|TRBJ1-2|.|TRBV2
TGTGCCAGCAGACAGGGAGGCTACACCTTC
CASRQGGYTF
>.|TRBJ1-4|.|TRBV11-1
TGTGCCAGCACCCGGACAGCGGAATTTGCAACTAATGAAAAACTGTTTTTT
CASTRTAEFATNEKLFF
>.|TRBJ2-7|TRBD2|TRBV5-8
TGTGCCAGCAGCCATGGACTAGCTGGGCAGTACTTC
CASSHGLAGQYF
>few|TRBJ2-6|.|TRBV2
TGTGCCAGCAGTCCAGGGGCCGGGGCCAACGTCCTGACTTTC
CASSPGAGANVLTF
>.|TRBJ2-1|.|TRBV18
TGTGCCAGCTCACCTCCGGACTCTGTAACCTACAATGAGCAGTTCTTC
CASSPPDSVTYNEQFF